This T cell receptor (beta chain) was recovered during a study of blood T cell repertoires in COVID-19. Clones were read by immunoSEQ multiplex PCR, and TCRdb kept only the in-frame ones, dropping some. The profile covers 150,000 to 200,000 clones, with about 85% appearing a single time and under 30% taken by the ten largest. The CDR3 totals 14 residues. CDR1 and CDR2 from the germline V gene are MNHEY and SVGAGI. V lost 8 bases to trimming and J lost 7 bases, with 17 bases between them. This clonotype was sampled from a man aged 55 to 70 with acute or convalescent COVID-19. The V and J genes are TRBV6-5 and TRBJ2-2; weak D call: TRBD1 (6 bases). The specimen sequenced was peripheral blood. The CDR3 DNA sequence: TGTGCCAGCGTAAGGCAGGGGATTAACGGGGAGCTGTTTTTT. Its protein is CASVRQGINGELFF.